The rows below give T cell receptor beta chains drawn from one sample of a study of PD-L1 blockade in urothelial cancer. Assay used: immunoSEQ multiplex PCR; TCRdb lists only in-frame clones, some missing. The table records about 90,000 clones, roughly 90% of them present only once. The sample consisted of PBMCs, taken around atezolizumab (anti-PD-L1) treatment. The source is a man in his sixties with urothelial cancer. CDR3s include the opening cysteine and the closing phenylalanine or tryptophan. A D gene is named only where the DNA matches it firmly. Size is omitted from some rows. Given values are once, few, many or a class for expanded clones.

J: TRBJ2-3; V: TRBV7-9; size: -; D: -; DNA: TGTGCCAGCAGCTTAGAAGGGACAAGCACAGATACGCAGTATTTT; CDR3: CASSLEGTSTDTQYF
J: TRBJ2-1; V: TRBV19; size: -; D: TRBD2; DNA: TGTGCCAGTAGTATAGGCGGGGGGGCCTACAATGAGCAGTTCTTC; CDR3: CASSIGGGAYNEQFF
J: TRBJ2-5; V: TRBV2; size: once; D: -; DNA: TGTGCCAGCAGTGCCCGGGGGACCCAAGAGACCCAGTACTTC; CDR3: CASSARGTQETQYF
J: TRBJ2-1; V: TRBV10-3; size: -; D: -; DNA: TGTGCCATCTCCCACCGGGGCAATGAGCAGTTCTTC; CDR3: CAISHRGNEQFF
J: TRBJ2-5; V: TRBV11-3; size: -; D: TRBD2; DNA: TGTGCCAGCAGCTTTGGCGGGGGGAGCCAAGAGACCCAGTACTTC; CDR3: CASSFGGGSQETQYF
J: TRBJ2-6; V: TRBV2; size: -; D: -; DNA: TGTGCCAGCAGTTCCTTAACGACAGGCTCTGGGGCCAACGTCCTGACTTTC; CDR3: CASSSLTTGSGANVLTF
J: TRBJ2-5; V: TRBV4-3; size: once; D: -; DNA: TGCGCCAGCAGCCAAGGAATCGGGGAGACCCAGTACTTC; CDR3: CASSQGIGETQYF
J: TRBJ2-3; V: TRBV5-1; size: -; D: -; DNA: TGCGCCAGCAGCTTGGGTCAGGCTAGCACAGATACGCAGTATTTT; CDR3: CASSLGQASTDTQYF
J: TRBJ1-4; V: TRBV7-8; size: -; D: -; DNA: TGTGCCAGCAGCCCGCCAGGACAGTTAGAAAAACTGTTTTTT; CDR3: CASSPPGQLEKLFF
J: TRBJ2-5; V: TRBV2; size: -; D: TRBD2; DNA: TGTGCCAGCAGTGAAGATCGGGGGGGCCAGGAGACCCAGTACTTC; CDR3: CASSEDRGGQETQYF
J: TRBJ2-1; V: TRBV11-2; size: -; D: -; DNA: TGTGCCAGCAGCTTAGAAGCCCAGACTTTCTACAATGAGCAGTTCTTC; CDR3: CASSLEAQTFYNEQFF
J: TRBJ2-7; V: TRBV7-8; size: -; D: -; DNA: TGTGCCAGCAGCTCCGCCCACAGGATGAGCTCCTACGAGCAGTACTTC; CDR3: CASSSAHRMSSYEQYF
J: TRBJ2-3; V: TRBV6-5; size: -; D: TRBD2; DNA: TGTGCCAGCAGTTACTCTGGACTAGGGACAGATACGCAGTATTTT; CDR3: CASSYSGLGTDTQYF
J: TRBJ1-3; V: TRBV25-1; size: few; D: -; DNA: TGTGCCAGCAGTGAATCAGGGGGAAACACCATATATTTT; CDR3: CASSESGGNTIYF
J: TRBJ2-5; V: TRBV11-1; size: -; D: -; DNA: TGTGCCAGCAGACCGAGCGGAAGCGGGACCCAGTACTTC; CDR3: CASRPSGSGTQYF
J: TRBJ2-2; V: TRBV6-5; size: few; D: -; DNA: TGTGCCAGCGGCAAAAGGGGGGGGGAGCTGTTTTTT; CDR3: CASGKRGGELFF
J: TRBJ2-2; V: TRBV9; size: -; D: -; DNA: TGTGCCAGCACGGGGGATACGAACACCGGGGAGCTGTTTTTT; CDR3: CASTGDTNTGELFF
J: TRBJ1-1; V: TRBV6-5; size: once; D: -; DNA: TGTGCCAGCAGTTACAGAGGGAACACTGAAGCTTTCTTT; CDR3: CASSYRGNTEAFF
J: TRBJ2-5; V: TRBV9; size: -; D: -; DNA: TGTGCCAGCAGCGTAGGGGGGGTGGGAGAGACCCAGTACTTC; CDR3: CASSVGGVGETQYF
J: TRBJ1-2; V: TRBV7-9; size: -; D: TRBD1; DNA: TGTGCCAGCAGCCCTCAACAGGGGCTGTATGGCTACACCTTC; CDR3: CASSPQQGLYGYTF